This T cell receptor beta chain originates from a study of shared clonotypes between healthy human individuals. This CDR3 contains 16 residues. The germline gives CDR1 SGHTA, CDR2 FQGNSA. V lost 0 bases to trimming and J lost 7 bases; unmatched junction nucleotides: 9. This was a deep-level run. In replicate PCRs of sorted subsets, 150 to 200 ng DNA, approximately 30,000 T cell genomes, was used. The repertoire was sequenced with immunoSEQ multiplex PCR; TCRdb's copy has only in-frame clones and lacks some. The sample shows 2 million to 2.5 million clones, approximately 96% of them seen only once. Input material: naive CD4+ T cells sorted from blood. Subset: CD45RA+ positively selected. This clonotype originated in a man between 18 and 29 years old in good health. V is TRBV7-2 and J is TRBJ1-2; 9 nucleotides agree with TRBD1. The CDR3 protein is CASSLANTGGLFGYTF. CDR3 nucleotide sequence: TGTGCCAGCAGCTTAGCTAATACAGGGGGCCTTTTTGGCTACACCTTC.